This TCR beta chain was profiled in a study of blood T cell repertoires in COVID-19. This clone was observed a few times. The CDR3 totals 16 residues. Germline loops: CDR1 LNHDA, CDR2 SQIVND (reference sequence). The V segment lost 5 bases and the J segment 3 bases; nucleotides outside the gene matches: 8. Assay: immunoSEQ multiplex PCR; the TCRdb copy retains only in-frame clones and omits some. The sample consists of about 240,000 clones, around 87% of them appearing once. The receptor was isolated from a man aged 60 to 69 who had recovered from COVID-19. V and J are TRBV19 and TRBJ2-3; 10 nucleotides align to TRBD2. Sequencing used peripheral blood. CDR3 sequence reads: CASSPRGAGGTDTQYF. The DNA for the CDR3 is TGTGCCAGTAGTCCCAGAGGAGCGGGGGGGACAGATACGCAGTATTTT.